Listed below are T cell receptor beta chains from one sample, sequenced in a study of T cell responses to AZD1222 COVID-19 vaccine. Repertoires were generated with immunoSEQ multiplex PCR, while TCRdb's copy carries only in-frame clones and drops some. This table holds about 130,000 clones, roughly nine tenths found once. This sample comprised peripheral blood, obtained on day 0 of AZD1222 vaccination. The receptors come from an adult in good health. CDR3s leave out the opening cysteine and the closing phenylalanine or tryptophan. Only part of the rows carry a size: once, few, many, or a class if the clone is expanded.

J: TRBJ2-7
size: .
V: TRBV19
CDR3: ASSPILGYEQY

J: TRBJ1-2
size: .
V: TRBV7-9
CDR3: ASSPPFPLGQNYGYT

J: TRBJ1-1
size: .
V: TRBV6-1
CDR3: ASSDIWGNTEAF

J: TRBJ2-1
size: .
V: TRBV5-1
CDR3: ASSPGLAGVNEQF

J: TRBJ1-1
size: .
V: TRBV20-1
CDR3: SARQGFEAF

J: TRBJ2-7
size: .
V: TRBV27
CDR3: ASSWLAGTSYEQY

J: TRBJ2-1
size: .
V: TRBV23-1
CDR3: ASSQSGIHPYNEQF

J: TRBJ2-7
size: once
V: TRBV6-2/TRBV6-3
CDR3: ASSYSGLRASSYEQY

J: TRBJ1-2
size: .
V: TRBV19
CDR3: ASRAVDYGYT

J: TRBJ2-1
size: few
V: TRBV9
CDR3: ASSARSEFTNEQF

J: TRBJ1-5
size: once
V: TRBV6-5
CDR3: ASRLFNNQPQH

J: TRBJ1-2
size: .
V: TRBV5-1
CDR3: ASSSSGEGGYT

J: TRBJ1-3
size: .
V: TRBV7-2
CDR3: ASSWDGGGNTIY

J: TRBJ1-1
size: .
V: TRBV7-9
CDR3: ASSFLTMNTEAF

J: TRBJ1-1
size: once
V: TRBV3-1/TRBV3-2
CDR3: ASSQGQFTVRAF

J: TRBJ1-2
size: few
V: TRBV19
CDR3: ASSHRDGYGYT

J: TRBJ1-4
size: .
V: TRBV2
CDR3: ASSQTGTSNEKLF

J: TRBJ2-7
size: once
V: TRBV12-3/TRBV12-4
CDR3: ASTISGLYEQY

J: TRBJ1-3
size: .
V: TRBV9
CDR3: ASSRRPQSSGNTIY

J: TRBJ1-1
size: .
V: TRBV6-5
CDR3: ASLSPGQAF

J: TRBJ2-1
size: .
V: TRBV7-2
CDR3: ASSLSRGNNEQF

J: TRBJ2-1
size: .
V: TRBV27
CDR3: ASSREAGGRTNEQF

J: TRBJ1-6
size: .
V: TRBV7-2
CDR3: ASSLNWGAPLH

J: TRBJ1-2
size: .
V: TRBV27
CDR3: ASSDSPSNYGYT

J: TRBJ2-5
size: .
V: TRBV9
CDR3: ASAPGGMRETQY

J: TRBJ2-7
size: .
V: TRBV27
CDR3: ASSLGTGGEQY

J: TRBJ1-6
size: .
V: TRBV30
CDR3: AWSSRSSYNSPLH

J: TRBJ1-2
size: .
V: TRBV6-5
CDR3: ASKAAPYGYT

J: TRBJ2-1
size: few
V: TRBV28
CDR3: ASSFRAKGYNEQF

J: TRBJ2-1
size: once
V: TRBV5-1
CDR3: ASSLVAGAPDEQF

J: TRBJ2-1
size: .
V: TRBV9
CDR3: ASSVGGRAWNEQF

J: TRBJ2-5
size: .
V: TRBV3-1/TRBV3-2
CDR3: ASSQDLSGETQY

J: TRBJ2-7
size: .
V: TRBV27
CDR3: ATTDFYEQY

J: TRBJ1-1
size: .
V: TRBV12-3/TRBV12-4
CDR3: ASSLAGTLVAF

J: TRBJ1-5
size: once
V: TRBV21-1
CDR3: ASSKGPGDQPQH

J: TRBJ1-4
size: .
V: TRBV6-5
CDR3: ASSYSRAANEKLF

J: TRBJ1-4
size: .
V: TRBV7-6
CDR3: ASSSYTGGDEKLF

J: TRBJ1-3
size: .
V: TRBV9
CDR3: ASRRGSGNTIY

J: TRBJ1-2
size: .
V: TRBV12-3/TRBV12-4
CDR3: ATESWGRNGYT

J: TRBJ1-4
size: once
V: TRBV5-1
CDR3: ASSLGTATNEKLF

J: TRBJ2-2
size: .
V: TRBV6-7
CDR3: ASSYSVGESTGELF

J: TRBJ1-1
size: .
V: TRBV3-1/TRBV3-2
CDR3: ASSRSTVMNTEAF

J: TRBJ1-3
size: once
V: TRBV7-9
CDR3: ASSSKVAVENTIY

J: TRBJ1-1
size: .
V: TRBV6-6
CDR3: ASSPPSGHTEAF

J: TRBJ2-1
size: .
V: TRBV30
CDR3: AWRIQGGNYNEQF

J: TRBJ1-2
size: few
V: TRBV12-3/TRBV12-4
CDR3: ASTRGSWGYT

J: TRBJ2-7
size: .
V: TRBV10-3
CDR3: AISVGGSSYEQY

J: TRBJ1-5
size: .
V: TRBV27
CDR3: ASSLRQPSNQPQH

J: TRBJ1-1
size: few
V: TRBV7-9
CDR3: ASSQTGGNTEAF

J: TRBJ2-5
size: .
V: TRBV14
CDR3: ASSLQRRRRGQETQY

J: TRBJ1-5
size: once
V: TRBV6-5
CDR3: ASSLDRGLQPQH

J: TRBJ1-4
size: .
V: TRBV29-1
CDR3: SVELFEKLF

J: TRBJ2-7
size: .
V: TRBV5-1
CDR3: ASSLNTGRYEQY

J: TRBJ2-5
size: .
V: TRBV9
CDR3: ASSPMGGRETQY

J: TRBJ2-2
size: .
V: TRBV7-7
CDR3: ASSFDTSSGTGELF

J: TRBJ2-2
size: .
V: TRBV6-5
CDR3: ASTVGPTNTGELF

J: TRBJ2-1
size: once
V: TRBV5-1
CDR3: ASSLAQGGIGEQF

J: TRBJ2-3
size: .
V: TRBV11-2
CDR3: ASSLGRDTQY

J: TRBJ1-1
size: .
V: TRBV27
CDR3: ASSLEGRLNTEAF